The source of this T cell receptor beta chain is a study of radiation and T cells in renal cell carcinoma. V lost 2 bases and J lost 1, with 6 bases in between. CDR1 and CDR2 from the germline V gene are SGDLS and YYNGEE. The CDR3 contains 13 residues. Sample time point: blood 4 weeks post-SBRT, at nephrectomy. Treatment given: 15 Gy SBRT to primary tumor, nephrectomy 4 weeks later. Sequencing was performed with immunoSEQ multiplex PCR; in TCRdb, only in-frame clones are kept and a portion is missing. The sample shows about 83,000 clones, over 65% of them seen only once. The sample here was blood, taken from a patient whose treatment included radiotherapy and nephrectomy. This receptor was taken from a woman between 55 and 75 years old with renal cell carcinoma. The rearrangement links TRBV9 to TRBJ2-5, with unresolved D. The CDR3 DNA reads as TGTGCCAGCAGCGTGACCCCCCAAGAGACCCAGTACTTC. Its translation is CASSVTPQETQYF. Full variable domain (missing parts from reference TRBV9 and TRBJ2-5): DSGVTQTPKHLITATGQRVTLRCSPRSGDLSVYWYQQSLDQGLQFLIQYYNGEERAKGNILERFSAQQFPDLHSELNLSSLELGDSALYFCASSVTPQETQYFGPGTRLLVL.